Below are 30 T cell receptor beta chains sequenced from a single sample in a study of T cell changes during pregnancy in multiple sclerosis. The protocol was immunoSEQ multiplex PCR, while the TCRdb copy is restricted to in-frame clones and leaves out a portion. The sample has around 59,000 clones; 80% to 95% are singletons. Sequencing was performed on peripheral blood, taken in the first trimester of pregnancy. These receptors were obtained from a female donor with multiple sclerosis, enrolled in a pregnancy study.

The rearrangement links TRBV7-9 to TRBJ1-6, with 8 bases that match TRBD1. Germline loops: CDR1 SEHNR, CDR2 FQNEAQ (reference sequence). The CDR3 is made up of 16 amino acids. The V segment lost 4 bases and the J segment 8 bases; nucleotides outside the gene matches: 10. Written as DNA, the CDR3 is TGTGCCAGCAGCTATCAGGGACAGGTAGGGGATTCACCCCTCCACTTT. Protein: CASSYQGQVGDSPLHF. Based on the CDR3 plus reference TRBV7-9 and TRBJ1-6, the full variable domain is DTGVSQNPRHKITKRGQNVTFRCDPISEHNRLYWYRQTLGQGPEFLTYFQNEAQLEKSRLLSDRFSAERPKGSFSTLEIQRTEQGDSAMYLCASSYQGQVGDSPLHFGNGTRLTVT.

The V call is TRBV18, the J call TRBJ1-4; 8 bases are shared with TRBD1. CDR1 and CDR2 (germline): KGHSH, LQKENI. Trimming cost V 3 bases and J 10 bases; bases outside gene matches: 7. The CDR3 covers 14 residues. In DNA form, the CDR3 reads TGTGCCAGCTCACCGGGACAGGACCAAGGAAAACTGTTTTTT. It encodes CASSPGQDQGKLFF.

There are a few counts of this clone. The chain joins TRBV10-3 to TRBJ1-1; 7 nucleotides line up with TRBD1. The CDR3 consists of 11 residues. V lost 10 bases and J lost 5; bases outside the gene matches: 4. Germline CDR1 reads ENHRY; CDR2 reads SYGVKD. CDR3 nucleotide sequence: TGTGCCAACTCAGGGGGTACTGAAGCTTTCTTT. Translation: CANSGGTEAFF.

The chain employs TRBV10-3 and TRBJ2-5; 7 nucleotides align to TRBD2. This CDR3 has 13 amino acids. CDR1 and CDR2 (germline): ENHRY, SYGVKD. V lost 6 bases and J lost 2; bases outside the gene matches: 3. As DNA, the CDR3 is TGTGCCATCAGCTTAGCGGGTCAAGAGACCCAGTACTTC. Its protein product is CAISLAGQETQYF.

As regards this clone: One junction end does not reproduce the germline sequence, and a read error may be involved. V usage is TRBV7-7 and J usage is TRBJ2-3, with D tentatively TRBD1 (6 bases). Germline-derived CDR1 and CDR2 are SSHAT and FNYEAQ (reference sequence). This CDR3 is 13 amino acids long. The CDR3 loop reads CASSLVRGDTQYF. The CDR3 region has the DNA TGTGCTAGCAGCTTAGTAAGGGGGGATACGCAGTATTTT.

V and J are TRBV6-6 and TRBJ1-1, with a tentative D call TRBD1 (5 bases). V lost 5 bases and J lost 1, with 8 bases in between. The CDR3 is 13 residues long. CDR1 is MNHNY and CDR2 is SVGAGI in the germline V gene (reference sequence). CDR3 coding DNA: TGTGCCAGCAGTCCGGGGGAGAACACTGAAGCTTTCTTT. Protein: CASSPGENTEAFF.

The V and J genes are TRBV4-2 and TRBJ2-5; D is uncertain. With 3 bases removed from V and 7 bases from J, the gap between germline ends came to 12 bases. Germline V gene sequence: CDR1 LGHNA, CDR2 YNFKEQ. The CDR3 loop spans 13 amino acids. CDR3 region: CASSQTNLRTQYF. CDR3 bases: TGTGCCAGCAGCCAGACAAACCTCAGGACCCAGTACTTC.

The J gene is TRBJ1-5, the V gene TRBV7-9, with a possible D match to TRBD1 (6 bases). The CDR3 runs 16 residues. CDR1 is SEHNR, CDR2 FQNEAQ, per germline (reference sequence). V lost 0 bases to trimming and J lost 1 base, with 10 bases between them. The CDR3 bases are TGTGCCAGCAGCTTAGCGGGGGCGACAAGCAATCAGCCCCAGCATTTT. This sequence encodes CASSLAGATSNQPQHF.

The rearrangement uses TRBV7-9 and TRBJ2-2; perhaps TRBD1 as D (5 bases). The germline CDR1 and CDR2 sequences are SEHNR and FQNEAQ (reference sequence). This CDR3 region has 14 residues. V was shortened by 0 bases and J by 6 bases, with 8 bases between the two germline ends. The CDR3 is CASSLAWGSGELFF. The CDR3 DNA sequence: TGTGCCAGCAGCTTAGCCTGGGGCTCCGGGGAGCTGTTTTTT. The entire variable domain, with the rest obtained from reference TRBV7-9 and TRBJ2-2, is as follows: DTGVSQNPRHKITKRGQNVTFRCDPISEHNRLYWYRQTLGQGPEFLTYFQNEAQLEKSRLLSDRFSAERPKGSFSTLEIQRTEQGDSAMYLCASSLAWGSGELFFGEGSRLTVL.

The table lists this clone with a few counts. The chain couples TRBV7-2 to TRBJ2-1; D gene uncertain. Germline V CDR1 and CDR2: SGHTA, FQGNSA. The V end lost 7 bases, the J end lost 4 bases, and 8 bases lay between the germline ends. The length of the CDR3 is 12 residues. The CDR3 DNA follows: TGTGCCAGCAATTACCAGTACAATGAGCAGTTCTTC. It translates to CASNYQYNEQFF.

The chain uses TRBV30 and TRBJ1-4; 10 bases match TRBD1. CDR1 GTSNPN and CDR2 SVGIG come from the germline V gene (reference sequence). CDR3 size: 14 residues. With 3 bases clipped from V and 7 bases from J, the junction kept 5 bases outside the gene matches. For the CDR3, the DNA is TGTGCCTGGAGGGCCGGGACAGGGGCTGAAAAACTGTTTTTT. Translating it yields CAWRAGTGAEKLFF.

A note on this clone: Additional DNA sequences in this sample encode the identical CDR3. This chain connects TRBV7-2 to TRBJ2-1, with D unclear. Germline assignment: CDR1 SGHTA and CDR2 FQGNSA. V gave up 4 bases and J gave up 6 bases, with 4 bases separating them. This CDR3 comprises 11 residues. CDR3 region: CASSSGNEQFF. Written as DNA, the CDR3 is TGTGCCAGCAGCTCCGGCAATGAGCAGTTCTTC.

The V gene is TRBV19, the J gene TRBJ2-7, with TRBD1 as a possible D gene (6 bases). Trimming cost V 9 bases and J 5 bases, with 26 bases left between them. Germline V CDR1 and CDR2: LNHDA, SQIVND (reference sequence). The CDR3 is 16 amino acids. DNA for the CDR3: TGTGCCAGAAGCCCTCTCCTATGGCAGGGGCTGGACGAGCAGTACTTC. This codes for CARSPLLWQGLDEQYF.

The chain carries TRBV5-4 and TRBJ1-1; D is unresolved. The CDR3 loop spans 13 amino acids. V lost 5 bases, J lost 2 bases, and 10 bases lay in between. Germline assignment: CDR1 SGHNT and CDR2 YYREEE (reference sequence). The CDR3 loop is CASRHLDNTEAFF. The DNA of the CDR3 is TGTGCCAGCAGACACCTTGATAACACTGAAGCTTTCTTT.

This sequence joins TRBV5-8 and TRBJ1-1; 7 bases match TRBD1. The germline CDR1 and CDR2 sequences are SGHTS and YDEGEE. This CDR3 is built from 14 residues. V lost 2 bases to trimming and J lost 6 bases; unmatched junction nucleotides: 7. CDR3 region: CASSFPTGSAEAFF. The CDR3, as DNA: TGTGCCAGCAGCTTCCCGACAGGGAGCGCTGAAGCTTTCTTT.

The V and J genes are TRBV29-1 and TRBJ1-1, with D maybe TRBD1 (6 bases). The CDR3 extends over 12 amino acids. CDR1 SQVTM and CDR2 ANQGSEA come from the germline V gene. Between the trimmed V and J ends, which lost 2 bases and 4 bases, there was a span of 8 bases. The chain's CDR3 is CSVEQGTTEAFF. CDR3 in DNA: TGCAGCGTTGAACAGGGGACCACTGAAGCTTTCTTT. Complete variable domain (other parts from reference TRBV29-1 and TRBJ1-1): SAVISQKPSRDICQRGTSLTIQCQVDSQVTMMFWYRQQPGQSLTLIATANQGSEATYESGFVIDKFPISRPNLTFSTLTVSNMSPEDSSIYLCSVEQGTTEAFFGQGTRLTVV.

The chain joins TRBV11-1 to TRBJ2-1; a weak D match, TRBD2 (5 bases). The CDR3 length is 12 residues. Germline V lookup: CDR1 SGHAT, CDR2 FQDESV (reference sequence). The V end was cut by 3 bases, the J end by 8 bases, with 8 bases between. CDR3 sequence (DNA): TGTGCCAGCAGCTTTTCACTAGATGAGCAGTTCTTC. Its translation: CASSFSLDEQFF.

The genes are TRBV7-2 and TRBJ2-2; no reliable D call. Germline-derived CDR1 and CDR2 are SGHTA and FQGNSA. V lost 2 bases and J lost 8, with 3 bases in between. CDR3 length: 11 amino acids. This CDR3 reads CASSLYGELFF. In DNA, the CDR3 is TGTGCCAGCAGCTTATATGGGGAGCTGTTTTTT.

The chain employs TRBV6-6 and TRBJ2-5; TRBD2 is a possible D gene (6 bases). The V and J ends lost 7 bases and 5 bases respectively, with 23 bases between them. In germline, CDR1 is MNHNY, CDR2 SVGAGI (reference sequence). The CDR3 has 16 amino acids. The CDR3 DNA reads as TGTGCCAGCACCGTTACGGGCGCTCAAGGAGGGGAGACCCAGTACTTC. This codes for CASTVTGAQGGETQYF.

The rearrangement joins TRBV21-1 to TRBJ1-1; the DNA was not used to check the table's D call, TRBD1. TRBV21-1 is recorded as a pseudogene. The CDR3 covers 17 residues. CDR3 region: CASSKEVVAEPGSWAFF. CDR3 sequence (DNA): TGTGCCAGCAGCAAAGAGGTTGTGGCAGAGCCAGGCTCGTGGGCTTTCTTT.

The gene calls are TRBV19 and TRBJ1-1; possibly TRBD1 for D (5 bases). This CDR3 contains 12 residues. V was pared by 3 bases and J by 6 bases, with 8 bases between. Germline V gives CDR1 LNHDA, CDR2 SQIVND (reference sequence). CDR3 region: CASSMGGPEAFF. The CDR3 nucleotides read TGTGCCAGTAGTATGGGGGGTCCTGAAGCTTTCTTT.

This chain joins TRBV4-3 and TRBJ2-2; 10 nucleotides align to TRBD2. J was trimmed by 4 bases and V by 3 bases; bases with no gene match: 14. The CDR3 has 19 amino acids. Germline assignment: CDR1 LGHNA and CDR2 YSLEER. For the CDR3, the DNA is TGCGCCAGCAGCCAGGAAGGTCTAGCGGGGGTGTATAGCACCGGGGAGCTGTTTTTT. Translating it yields CASSQEGLAGVYSTGELFF.

The gene calls are TRBV6-6 and TRBJ1-1; 12 bases fit TRBD1. Unmatched junction bases numbered 6, after V lost 4 bases and J lost 6 bases. CDR3 length: 15 amino acids. From germline, CDR1 is MNHNY and CDR2 SVGAGI (reference sequence). DNA of the CDR3: TGTGCCAGCAGTTCGGGACAGGGGGCGAGGGCTGAAGCTTTCTTT. Its protein product is CASSSGQGARAEAFF.

The rearrangement uses TRBV15 and TRBJ2-7, with D possibly being TRBD2 (6 bases). Germline loops: CDR1 LNHNV, CDR2 YYDKDF (reference sequence). This CDR3 region has 14 residues. Trimming pared 7 bases from V and 3 bases from J, leaving 16 bases between. The CDR3 loop is CATNDVAGSYEQYF. DNA of the CDR3: TGTGCCACCAACGACGTGGCGGGGAGCTACGAGCAGTACTTC.

This clone appeared a single time. The CDR3 sequence is CASSAYAGGRNNEQFF. Written as DNA, the CDR3 is TGTGCCAGCAGCGCTTATGCGGGGGGCCGGAACAATGAGCAGTTCTTC. V is TRBV7-2 and J is TRBJ2-1; TRBD2 agrees at 8 bases. The trim removed 5 bases at V and 5 bases at J, leaving 11 bases unmatched. This CDR3 has 16 amino acids. CDR1 is SGHTA and CDR2 is FQGNSA in the germline V gene.

The V call is TRBV7-8, the J call TRBJ2-7; 8 bases are a match to TRBD1. V lost 0 bases to trimming and J lost 1 base; unmatched junction nucleotides: 5. CDR1 SGHVS and CDR2 FQNEAQ come from the germline V gene. The CDR3 runs 16 residues. CDR3 sequence reads: CASSLAGRGLSYEQYF. For the CDR3, the DNA is TGTGCCAGCAGCTTAGCGGGCAGGGGGCTTTCCTACGAGCAGTACTTC.

The rearrangement links TRBV10-3 to TRBJ2-1, with TRBD2 matching over 11 bases. Germline loops: CDR1 ENHRY, CDR2 SYGVKD. Trimming took 6 bases from V and 6 from J; bases not matched to a gene: 7. The CDR3 is 15 residues long. CDR3 DNA: TGTGCCATCAGCAATAGCGGGGGGGGACGCAATGAGCAGTTCTTC. Translated: CAISNSGGGRNEQFF.

V is TRBV11-2 and J is TRBJ1-2; 10 bases line up with TRBD1. CDR3 length: 13 amino acids. The V gene end was trimmed by 5 bases and the J gene end by 5 bases; junction bases not matched to a gene: 2. The germline V gene encodes CDR1 SGHAT and CDR2 FQNNGV. Here the CDR3 reads CASSLGQGYGYTF. In DNA, the CDR3 is TGTGCCAGCAGCCTGGGACAGGGGTATGGCTACACCTTC.

This chain uses TRBV2 with TRBJ1-4, with 9 bases lining up with TRBD1. The CDR3 sequence is 15 residues long. V shed 0 bases and J 8 bases; nucleotides not matched to a gene: 4. Germline V CDR1 and CDR2: SNHLY, FYNNEI. CDR3 bases: TGTGCCAGCAGTGAAGCCGGGACAGGGAAGGAAAAACTGTTTTTT. Translating gives CASSEAGTGKEKLFF.

V and J are TRBV6-1 and TRBJ1-1, with a possible D match to TRBD1 (5 bases). The CDR3 length is 13 residues. Trimming removed 8 bases at V and 4 bases at J, with 14 bases between. Germline loops: CDR1 MNHNS, CDR2 SASEGT. The CDR3 nucleotides read TGTGCCAGCCCCAGGGCACCCGGCACTGAAGCTTTCTTT. This sequence encodes CASPRAPGTEAFF.